This TCR beta chain was observed in a study of control samples from healthy donors and cancer patients. Method: immunoSEQ multiplex PCR; TCRdb's copy keeps in-frame clones and lacks some. The sample has 150,000 to 200,000 clones; 91% are singletons. CDR3 length: 17 amino acids. Trimming took off 3 bases at V and 3 bases at J, with 18 bases between the two ends. Germline V gives CDR1 SGHTS, CDR2 YDEGEE. The chain recombines TRBV5-8 with TRBJ1-4; the D is unclear. The sequence was collected from a woman aged 25 to 39 in good health. The specimen was blood. As DNA, the CDR3 is TGTGCCAGCAGCTCGACCTTGATACGGAGGGCTAATGAAAAACTGTTTTTT. It is translated as CASSSTLIRRANEKLFF.